This T cell receptor beta chain came from a study of blood T cells in healthy people across ages. J was trimmed by 5 bases and V by 1 base; bases with no gene match: 2. Per germline, CDR1 SGHRS and CDR2 YFSETQ. The CDR3 runs 15 residues. The use of a sample-barcoded 5' primer and a J-beta primer mix characterized a second PCR of roughly 6 to 12 cycles. TCRdb independently ran MiXCR on the 5' RACE reads; one entry per CDR3 protein. The repertoire has some 1 million distinct CDR3 sequences, 40% to 55% of them found once; the top ten carry under 20%. This clonotype was found a few times. Sequenced: blood. This sequence joins TRBV5-1 and TRBJ1-4; TRBD1 matches 10 bases. The sequence derives from an older woman in good health. CDR3 DNA sequence: TGCGCCAGCAGCTTGAGGACAGGGGGAAATGAAAAACTGTTTTTT. Its translation is CASSLRTGGNEKLFF.